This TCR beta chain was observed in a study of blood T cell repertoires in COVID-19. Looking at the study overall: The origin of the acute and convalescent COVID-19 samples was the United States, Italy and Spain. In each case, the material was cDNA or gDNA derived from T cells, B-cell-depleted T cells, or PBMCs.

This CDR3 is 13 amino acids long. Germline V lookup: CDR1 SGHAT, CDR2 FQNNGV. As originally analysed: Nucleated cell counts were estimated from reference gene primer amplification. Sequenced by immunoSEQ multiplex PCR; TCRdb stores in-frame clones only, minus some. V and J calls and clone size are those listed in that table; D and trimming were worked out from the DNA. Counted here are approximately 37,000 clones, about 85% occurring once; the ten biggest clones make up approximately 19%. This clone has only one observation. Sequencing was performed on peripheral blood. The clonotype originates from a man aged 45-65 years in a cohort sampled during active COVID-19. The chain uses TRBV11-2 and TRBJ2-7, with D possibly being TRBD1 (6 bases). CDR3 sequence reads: CASSSAYRAPRDV. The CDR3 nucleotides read TGTGCCAGCAGCTCTGCCTACAGGGCCCCTCGAGACGTC.